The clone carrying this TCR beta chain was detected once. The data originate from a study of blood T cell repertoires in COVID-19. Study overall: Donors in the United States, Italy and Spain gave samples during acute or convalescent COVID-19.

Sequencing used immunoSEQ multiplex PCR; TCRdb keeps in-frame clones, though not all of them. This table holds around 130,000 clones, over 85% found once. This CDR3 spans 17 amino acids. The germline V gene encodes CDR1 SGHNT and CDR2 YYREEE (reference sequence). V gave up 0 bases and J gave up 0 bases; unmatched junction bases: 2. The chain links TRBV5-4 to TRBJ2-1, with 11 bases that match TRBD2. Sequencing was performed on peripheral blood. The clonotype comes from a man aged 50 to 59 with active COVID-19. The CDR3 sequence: CASSLGSGRASYNEQFF. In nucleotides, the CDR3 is TGTGCCAGCAGCTTGGGTAGCGGGAGGGCCTCCTACAATGAGCAGTTCTTC.